The 29 T cell receptor beta chains given below trace back to one sample, sequenced in a study of post-analysis software for immune sequencing data (dated by TCRdb to 2015 to 2017). Here is what the overall study found, with its caveats: Significantly higher frequencies in patients than in controls were found for roughly 5 TRBV segments, including TRBV5-6, TRBV5-1 and TRBV20-1.

Antigen specificity for these receptors is unknown. Receptors were amplified or captured by PCR. Sequenced using an Illumina HiSeq 2500. To reduce PCR and sequencing biases, unique molecular identifiers were built into the TCR beta cDNA libraries. TCRdb's own reprocessing of the public reads used fastp at Q25 and MiXCR and kept productive beta chains. Rows matching on CDR3 protein sequence are summarized as one entry with the most common DNA and genes. Present in this sample are fewer than 850,000 distinct CDR3 sequences, 25% to 30% of which were seen just once. Under 0.7% of the sample is held by the ten biggest clonotypes. Sequenced: blood. Source of these receptors: a girl aged 10 to 17 with multiple sclerosis.

V usage is TRBV20-1 and J usage is TRBJ1-3; D unclear. Trimming cost V 1 base and J 0 bases, with 19 bases left between them. Germline CDR1 and CDR2: DFQATT and SNEGSKA (reference sequence). The CDR3 covers 18 residues. The CDR3 coding sequence is TGCAGTGCTAGAGTCCAGCGGCCGGGGTGGAGCTCTGGAAACACCATATATTTT. This sequence encodes CSARVQRPGWSSGNTIYF.

The V and J genes are TRBV7-9 and TRBJ2-6, with 7 bases identical to TRBD1. This CDR3 has 16 amino acids. With V trimmed by 2 bases and J by 2 bases, 3 bases remained unmatched. The V gene's germline CDR1 is SEHNR and CDR2 FQNEAQ (reference sequence). DNA for the CDR3: TGTGCCAGCAGCTTACTCCAGGGGGCTGGGGCCAACGTCCTGACTTTC. Protein sequence: CASSLLQGAGANVLTF.

The chain employs TRBV20-1 and TRBJ2-7, with 9 nucleotides matching TRBD2. The CDR3 is 15 residues long. J gave up 2 bases and V 3 bases, and 8 bases lay outside the gene matches. Germline CDR1 reads DFQATT; CDR2 reads SNEGSKA (reference sequence). The CDR3 protein is CSASGSLAGAYEQYF. CDR3 sequence (DNA): TGCAGTGCTAGTGGGTCGTTAGCGGGAGCCTACGAGCAGTACTTC.

This chain connects TRBV6-4 to TRBJ2-3; the match to TRBD2 covers 14 bases. The CDR3 has 16 residues. The V and J ends lost 5 bases and 5 bases, in that order; junction bases with no gene match: 6. Germline V gene sequence: CDR1 MRHNA, CDR2 SNTAGT. The CDR3, as DNA: TGTGCCAGCAGTCTGACTAGCGGGGGGGCAATAGATACGCAGTATTTT. Translated, it gives CASSLTSGGAIDTQYF.

This clonotype was picked up many times. The gene calls are TRBV7-9 and TRBJ2-7; TRBD1 matches at 9 bases. CDR3 length: 16 residues. J lost 2 bases, V lost 4 bases, and 9 bases had no gene match. Germline values: CDR1 SEHNR, CDR2 FQNEAQ (reference sequence). The CDR3 coding sequence is TGTGCCAGCAGCTCACGACAGGGGGGAGATACCTACGAGCAGTACTTC. This codes for CASSSRQGGDTYEQYF.

The gene calls are TRBV9 and TRBJ1-2; 7 bases map to TRBD1. This CDR3 has 17 amino acids. In germline, CDR1 is SGDLS, CDR2 YYNGEE. Trimming cost V 3 bases and J 7 bases; bases outside gene matches: 18. DNA for the CDR3: TGTGCCAGCAGCGGCGGGTTTAGCAGGACACAGGGGTCTGGCTACACCTTC. It codes for CASSGGFSRTQGSGYTF.

Ten or more counts support this clonotype. The rearrangement links TRBV5-1 to TRBJ2-1, with D tentatively TRBD2 (6 bases). Germline V gene data show CDR1 as SGHRS and CDR2 as YFSETQ. There are 16 residues in the CDR3. The V gene lost 1 base and the J gene lost 0 bases, with 11 bases spanning the gap. The CDR3 DNA follows: TGCGCCAGCAGCTTGCGGGGGTTGAGCTCCTACAATGAGCAGTTCTTC. Residues: CASSLRGLSSYNEQFF.

This clonotype was observed a handful of times. The rearrangement uses TRBV20-1 and TRBJ2-7, with 11 bases fitting TRBD1. The CDR3 runs 14 residues. V lost 5 bases and J lost 10; bases outside the gene matches: 13. Germline V gene sequence: CDR1 DFQATT, CDR2 SNEGSKA (reference sequence). This chain's CDR3 is CSAVDRGPPKTQYF. CDR3 bases: TGCAGTGCTGTGGACAGGGGGCCCCCCAAAACCCAGTACTTC.

The rearrangement joins TRBV20-1 to TRBJ2-7, with 9 bases matching TRBD1. This CDR3 has 14 amino acids. CDR1 and CDR2 (germline): DFQATT, SNEGSKA (reference sequence). V gave up 2 bases and J gave up 3 bases; unmatched junction bases: 5. The CDR3 sequence is CSARPRDRVYEQYF. The CDR3 coding sequence is TGCAGTGCTAGACCCCGGGACAGGGTCTACGAGCAGTACTTC.

This clonotype was picked up many times. This chain uses TRBV29-1 with TRBJ2-1; TRBD2 agrees at 8 bases. CDR3 length: 15 residues. CDR1 SQVTM and CDR2 ANQGSEA come from the germline V gene. V was pared by 2 bases and J by 5 bases, with 8 bases of the junction left unmatched. The CDR3 nucleotides are TGCAGCGTTGAAAGGGGCGGGAGGTTGGACAATGAGCAGTTCTTC. It yields the protein CSVERGGRLDNEQFF.

The chain employs TRBV7-2 and TRBJ2-1; D gene uncertain. The germline gives CDR1 SGHTA, CDR2 FQGNSA. CDR3 length equals 12 residues. Trimming removed 5 bases from V and 8 bases from J, with 10 bases in between. The DNA of the CDR3 is TGTGCCAGCAGCCCCTATGGCCATGAGCAGTTCTTC. Amino acid sequence: CASSPYGHEQFF.

CDR3 loop: CASSPRTDQPQHF. The CDR3 DNA is TGTGCCAGCAGCCCGAGGACTGACCAGCCCCAGCATTTT. V is TRBV6-5 and J is TRBJ1-5; D gene ambiguous. Germline CDR1 MNHEY, CDR2 SVGAGI. The CDR3 length is 13 residues. Trimming removed 6 bases from V and 7 bases from J, with 13 bases in between.

The chain links TRBV7-2 to TRBJ2-7; 9 nucleotides match TRBD1. Germline assignment: CDR1 SGHTA and CDR2 FQGNSA. This CDR3 contains 19 residues. V shed 4 bases, J shed 4 bases, and the junction held 20 bases outside the gene matches. Here the CDR3 reads CASSSAHLTGTGTTYEQYF. CDR3 coding DNA: TGTGCCAGCAGCTCCGCCCACTTAACCGGGACAGGGACGACATACGAGCAGTACTTC.

This clonotype was counted a few times. The rearrangement links TRBV7-2 to TRBJ2-5; 9 positions agree with TRBD2. CDR1 SGHTA and CDR2 FQGNSA come from the germline V gene. Trimming took 5 bases from V and 4 from J; bases not matched to a gene: 5. The CDR3 has 14 residues. CDR3 nucleotides: TGTGCCAGCAGCCGCGGGGGGGACGGAGAGACCCAGTACTTC. Its protein is CASSRGGDGETQYF.

This chain links TRBV10-3 with TRBJ2-7, with 10 bases identical to TRBD1. This CDR3 contains 15 residues. CDR1 is ENHRY, CDR2 SYGVKD, per germline. The trim removed 6 bases at V and 5 bases at J, leaving 10 bases unmatched. This CDR3 reads CAIRDGTGAGDEQYF. The CDR3 DNA reads as TGTGCCATCAGAGACGGGACAGGGGCGGGCGACGAGCAGTACTTC.

This clonotype was observed a single time. V usage is TRBV5-1 and J usage is TRBJ1-4, with D maybe TRBD1 (6 bases). The V and J ends lost 4 bases and 3 bases respectively, with 13 bases between them. Germline V gene data show CDR1 as SGHRS and CDR2 as YFSETQ. The CDR3 has 15 residues. This chain's CDR3 is CASSPWTDSNEKLFF. The CDR3 DNA follows: TGCGCCAGCAGCCCGTGGACAGACTCTAATGAAAAACTGTTTTTT.

Comments on this clonotype: This clone may be a read error of a much larger clone one base away. The V call is TRBV29-1, the J call TRBJ2-1; D not certain. Trimming took 4 bases from V and 6 from J, leaving 10 bases between them. The CDR3 covers 12 residues. Germline V lookup: CDR1 SQVTM, CDR2 ANQGSEA. CDR3: CSVGTYANEQFF. The CDR3 DNA sequence: TGCAGCGTTGGTACCTACGCCAATGAGCAGTTCTTC.

This clonotype came up a few times. V is TRBV10-3 and J is TRBJ1-5; D might be TRBD1 (5 bases). V was cut by 2 bases and J by 5 bases, with 10 bases left in between. Germline loops: CDR1 ENHRY, CDR2 SYGVKD. This CDR3 has 14 amino acids. CDR3 nucleotides: TGTGCCATCAGTGAGGGCGGGGGGGATCAGCCCCAGCATTTT. It translates to CAISEGGGDQPQHF.

The chain joins TRBV28 to TRBJ1-2; a weak D match, TRBD1 (5 bases). Trimming left V 3 bases short and J 8 bases short, with 16 bases between. The CDR3 contains 14 residues. The germline V gene encodes CDR1 MDHEN and CDR2 SYDVKM. CDR3 bases: TGTGCCAGCAGTTTGGGCGAGAACCACAGGGGCTACACCTTC. This codes for CASSLGENHRGYTF.

The V and J genes are TRBV20-1 and TRBJ2-3; the match to TRBD2 covers 13 bases. Germline V gene sequence: CDR1 DFQATT, CDR2 SNEGSKA (reference sequence). Trimming cost V 6 bases and J 4 bases; bases outside gene matches: 10. This CDR3 spans 16 amino acids. DNA of the CDR3: TGCAGTGCCAATGATGCGGGACTAGCGGGATCAGATACGCAGTATTTT. This sequence encodes CSANDAGLAGSDTQYF.

V and J are TRBV6-2 or TRBV6-3 and TRBJ2-6; TRBD1 agrees at 7 bases. Germline trimming cut 7 bases from V and 2 bases from J; bases unmatched to any gene: 14. Germline loops: CDR1 MNHEY, CDR2 SVGEGT. CDR3 size: 18 residues. The CDR3 DNA is TGTGCCAGCACGGGAAGGGACAGCGCTTCACCTGGGGCCAACGTCCTGACTTTC. Translated, it gives CASTGRDSASPGANVLTF.

This clonotype was detected ten times or more. The V call is TRBV29-1, the J call TRBJ2-7, with D possibly TRBD2 on 6 matching bases. This CDR3 region has 13 residues. Germline values: CDR1 SQVTM, CDR2 ANQGSEA. Deletions cut 3 bases from V and 3 bases from J, with 12 bases between. CDR3 nucleotide sequence: TGCAGCGTTGACTCGGGGGATTTCTACGAGCAGTACTTC. Its translation: CSVDSGDFYEQYF.

CDR3 region: CASSATGNSYNEQFF. CDR3 sequence (DNA): TGTGCCAGCAGCGCCACCGGAAACTCCTACAATGAGCAGTTCTTC. This chain joins TRBV6-1 and TRBJ2-1; D is undetermined. Deletions cut 6 bases from V and 0 bases from J, with 12 bases between. Germline-derived CDR1 and CDR2 are MNHNS and SASEGT. The CDR3 runs 15 residues.

There are a few counts of this clonotype. The chain combines TRBV10-3 with TRBJ2-3; D not certain. The germline gives CDR1 ENHRY, CDR2 SYGVKD. Deletions cut 10 bases from V and 1 base from J, with 15 bases between. CDR3 length equals 14 residues. The DNA of the CDR3 is TGTGCCACGGCCGCGCTTGGAGGCACAGATACGCAGTATTTT. Its protein is CATAALGGTDTQYF.

This clonotype has a count of ten or more. The chain couples TRBV12-3 or TRBV12-4 to TRBJ2-5; tentatively, D is TRBD1 or TRBD2 (5 bases each). The CDR3 covers 15 residues. V was cut by 3 bases and J by 5 bases, with 16 bases left in between. The CDR3 DNA reads TGTGCCAGCAGTTTGGTTGTCAGGGCGGGTGAGACCCAGTACTTC. Residues: CASSLVVRAGETQYF.

This clonotype has ten or more counts. This chain connects TRBV6-4 to TRBJ2-1; D is unresolved. Germline V gives CDR1 MRHNA, CDR2 SNTAGT. With 4 bases removed from V and 6 bases from J, the gap between germline ends came to 10 bases. The CDR3 sequence is 13 residues long. CDR3 nucleotides: TGTGCCAGCAGTGCCGCCGTCGGCAATGAGCAGTTCTTC. This translates into CASSAAVGNEQFF.

This clonotype has only a few counts. The rearrangement links TRBV6-5 to TRBJ2-5; D gene ambiguous. Trimming removed 2 bases from V and 5 bases from J, with 12 bases in between. Germline V gene data show CDR1 as MNHEY and CDR2 as SVGAGI. This CDR3 has 14 residues. CDR3 in amino acids: CASSYARLGETQYF. The CDR3 DNA reads as TGTGCCAGCAGTTACGCCAGGCTTGGGGAGACCCAGTACTTC.

Only one count was recorded for this clonotype. J is TRBJ2-1 and V is TRBV28, with a tentative D call TRBD2 (5 bases). This CDR3 comprises 15 residues. Between the trimmed V and J ends, which lost 7 bases and 9 bases, there was a span of 22 bases. Germline values: CDR1 MDHEN, CDR2 SYDVKM. CDR3 amino acids: CASTQTLSLRGEQFF. For the CDR3, the DNA is TGTGCCAGCACCCAAACGCTCTCCCTTCGGGGTGAGCAGTTCTTC.

This clonotype was counted many times. This sequence joins TRBV6-1 and TRBJ2-4; 8 bases match TRBD1. V was pared by 6 bases and J by 4 bases, with 5 bases of the junction left unmatched. Germline CDR1 and CDR2: MNHNS and SASEGT. The CDR3 runs to 14 residues. CDR3 bases: TGTGCCAGCAGCGAGGGACAGGTTAAAAACATTCAGTACTTC. Translated, it gives CASSEGQVKNIQYF.